Below, 2 T cell receptor beta chains from the same sample are listed, as sequenced in a study of response to subunit inactivated influenza vaccine. Via MiXCR, TCRdb re-called the RT-PCR reads, giving one row per CDR3 protein. Of roughly 620,000 distinct CDR3 sequences listed, around 11% are singletons. The same sample was also used in a study of T cells expressing NK-cell markers. That work adds: 5'RACE template switching with UMIs generated TCR beta cDNA.

The specimen was PBMCs from blood, collected on the day of vaccination. All receptors come from a man in his forties or fifties who received an inactivated influenza vaccine.

The V gene is TRBV6-1, the J gene TRBJ2-3; a possible D gene is TRBD1 (6 bases). The CDR3 totals 14 residues. CDR1 is MNHNS, CDR2 SASEGT, per germline. V was shortened by 8 bases and J by 4 bases, with 16 bases between the two germline ends. The CDR3 bases are TGTGCCAGCGTACAGGGATTGGGCCCAGATACGCAGTATTTT. Translation gives CASVQGLGPDTQYF.

The table lists this clonotype with a few counts. This chain uses TRBV11-2 with TRBJ2-5; D not resolved. The CDR3 has 14 amino acids. Germline V gene sequence: CDR1 SGHAT, CDR2 FQNNGV. Trimming shortened V by 0 bases and J by 3 bases, and 8 bases separated the two germline ends. The DNA for the CDR3 is TGTGCCAGCAGCTTAGAGGCCCCCGAAGAGACCCAGTACTTC. Encoded protein: CASSLEAPEETQYF.